A single sample is the source of the 21 T cell receptor beta chains below, sequenced in a study of cytomegalovirus exposure and HLA in healthy donors. The primer mix had 60 Vbeta and 13 Jbeta primers. This table comes from immunoSEQ multiplex PCR, and its TCRdb copy is limited to in-frame clones, with some not included. The data show 120,000 to 150,000 clones, about 70% seen once. The sequencing input was PBMCs. These receptors came from a man between 18 and 29 years old in good health and CMV-seronegative.

The V call is TRBV28, the J call TRBJ2-5; 9 bases are a match to TRBD1. The J call may not be correct, given that the DNA end is closer to TRBJ2-7. CDR1 is MDHEN and CDR2 is SYDVKM in the germline V gene. The CDR3 consists of 15 residues. This chain's CDR3 is CASSSSGQGSYEQYF. CDR3 sequence (DNA): TGTGCCAGCAGTTCGTCGGGACAGGGCTCCTACGAGCAGTACTTC.

This clone has only a few counts. The V call is TRBV6-5, the J call TRBJ2-1; weak D call: TRBD2 (6 bases). The CDR3 has 14 residues. The V gene's germline CDR1 is MNHEY and CDR2 SVGAGI. V was clipped by 0 bases and J by 4 bases, with 7 bases between them. The CDR3: CASSYSRGYNEQFF. CDR3 bases: TGTGCCAGCAGTTACTCGCGGGGATACAATGAGCAGTTCTTC.

J is TRBJ1-2 and V is TRBV11-2; D might be TRBD1 (5 bases). The V gene's germline CDR1 is SGHAT and CDR2 FQNNGV. The V and J ends lost 2 bases and 7 bases respectively, with 11 bases between them. The CDR3 covers 13 residues. Written as DNA, the CDR3 is TGTGCCAGCAGCTTACAGGGTGAGACTGGCTACACCTTC. Residues: CASSLQGETGYTF.

This chain joins TRBV6-5 and TRBJ2-7; 8 bases agree with TRBD1. The CDR3 is 15 amino acids. Germline loops: CDR1 MNHEY, CDR2 SVGAGI. V shed 3 bases, J shed 2 bases, and the junction held 6 bases outside the gene matches. The CDR3 nucleotides read TGTGCCAGCAGTTATCGCCGACAGGGGACCTACGAGCAGTACTTC. Protein product: CASSYRRQGTYEQYF.

This clone was found a few times. The chain carries TRBV7-6 and TRBJ2-7, with 15 positions matching TRBD2. The CDR3 is 17 residues long. The germline V gene encodes CDR1 SGHVS and CDR2 FNYEAQ. Trimming cost V 1 base and J 1 base; bases outside gene matches: 2. The CDR3, as DNA: TGTGCCAGCAGCTTAGGGACTAGCGGGAGGGCTTCCTACGAGCAGTACTTC. Translation: CASSLGTSGRASYEQYF.

This rearrangement joins TRBV4-1 to TRBJ2-7; D possibly corresponds to TRBD2 (6 bases). This CDR3 spans 15 amino acids. The V end lost 5 bases, the J end lost 3 bases, and 17 bases lay between the germline ends. Germline loops: CDR1 MGHRA, CDR2 YSYEKL. In DNA, the CDR3 is TGCGCCAGCAGCGAGAGTAGGGCGGGAAGCTACGAGCAGTACTTC. It yields the protein CASSESRAGSYEQYF.

There are a few counts of this clone. The J gene is TRBJ1-5, the V gene TRBV14, with 8 bases that match TRBD1. Looked up from germline, CDR1 is SGHDN and CDR2 is FVKESK. J lost 3 bases, V lost 5 bases, and 3 bases had no gene match. CDR3 length: 14 amino acids. The chain's CDR3 is CASSSGQVNQPQHF. The CDR3 bases are TGTGCCAGCAGCTCGGGACAGGTCAATCAGCCCCAGCATTTT.

The J gene is TRBJ2-1, the V gene TRBV18; D gene ambiguous. CDR1 is KGHSH and CDR2 is LQKENI in the germline V gene. V shed 3 bases and J shed 1 base, with 7 bases lying between them. The CDR3 is 14 amino acids. The CDR3 protein is CASSPSRSYNEQFF. For the CDR3, the DNA is TGTGCCAGCTCACCGTCCAGGTCCTACAATGAGCAGTTCTTC. Variable domain in full (rest from reference TRBV18 and TRBJ2-1): NAGVMQNPRHLVRRRGQEARLRCSPMKGHSHVYWYRQLPEEGLKFMVYLQKENIIDESGMPKERFSAEFPKEGPSILRIQQVVRGDSAAYFCASSPSRSYNEQFFGPGTRLTVL.

The chain combines TRBV12-5 with TRBJ1-2; unclear D gene. Trimming stripped 6 bases from V and 3 bases from J, with 17 bases between. The CDR3 is 15 residues long. In germline, CDR1 is LGHNT, CDR2 FRNRAP. CDR3: CASGPPKEGHYGYTF. The CDR3 nucleotides are TGTGCTAGTGGGCCCCCCAAGGAGGGCCACTATGGCTACACCTTC.

The table lists this clone with a count of one. The rearrangement uses TRBV27 and TRBJ2-2; D unclear. Germline CDR1 reads MNHEY; CDR2 reads SMNVEV (reference sequence). Trimming stripped 3 bases from V and 4 bases from J, with 9 bases between. CDR3 length: 14 amino acids. CDR3 sequence (DNA): TGTGCCAGCAGTTTTGAGGTCCCCACCGGGGAGCTGTTTTTT. Amino acid sequence: CASSFEVPTGELFF.

The J gene is TRBJ2-7, the V gene TRBV11-2; a weak D match, TRBD1 (5 bases). This CDR3 has 14 residues. V was cut by 5 bases and J by 1 base, with 12 bases left in between. CDR1 SGHAT and CDR2 FQNNGV come from the germline V gene. Written as DNA, the CDR3 is TGTGCCAGCAGCACGTATTCAGGGTCCTACGAGCAGTACTTC. Translating gives CASSTYSGSYEQYF.

J is TRBJ2-1 and V is TRBV27, with no clear D. Trimming left V 3 bases short and J 9 bases short, with 15 bases between. This CDR3 region has 14 residues. Germline V lookup: CDR1 MNHEY, CDR2 SMNVEV (reference sequence). In DNA form, the CDR3 reads TGTGCCAGCAGTTTCCTTGGTTATCCCAGTGAGCAGTTCTTC. Protein sequence: CASSFLGYPSEQFF.

The V call is TRBV7-8, the J call TRBJ2-1; TRBD2 aligns across 14 bases. The germline gives CDR1 SGHVS, CDR2 FQNEAQ. V shed 3 bases, J shed 3 bases, and the junction held 13 bases outside the gene matches. The CDR3 runs to 20 residues. The CDR3 here is CASSFSDDRLAGGIYNEQFF. As DNA, the CDR3 is TGTGCCAGCAGCTTCTCCGACGATCGACTAGCGGGGGGGATCTACAATGAGCAGTTCTTC.

The rearrangement links TRBV28 to TRBJ2-5; D is unclear. The J call may be faulty, since TRBJ2-7 better matches the DNA end. Germline CDR1 and CDR2: MDHEN and SYDVKM. The CDR3 loop spans 15 amino acids. Written as DNA, the CDR3 is TGTGCCAGCAGTTTGGCTCACCAGGTAACCTACGAGCAGTACTTC. The encoded protein is CASSLAHQVTYEQYF.

This chain links TRBV28 with TRBJ2-6; D is perhaps TRBD1 (6 bases). Germline CDR1 is MDHEN and CDR2 is SYDVKM. The CDR3 runs 14 residues. Trimming removed 6 bases at V and 4 bases at J, with 10 bases between. The CDR3 loop reads CASRTGYGANVLTF. CDR3 nucleotides: TGTGCCAGCAGAACAGGGTACGGGGCCAACGTCCTGACTTTC.

The chain carries TRBV2 and TRBJ2-5; D ambiguous. Trimming shortened V by 2 bases and J by 4 bases, and 17 bases separated the two germline ends. The CDR3 totals 16 residues. Germline loops: CDR1 SNHLY, CDR2 FYNNEI. CDR3 protein: CASSEFLSRLGETQYF. DNA of the CDR3: TGTGCCAGCAGTGAATTCTTGAGTCGGCTAGGAGAGACCCAGTACTTC.

V usage is TRBV6-1 and J usage is TRBJ2-7; 8 positions agree with TRBD1. The CDR3 runs 14 residues. J gave up 3 bases and V 1 base, and 2 bases lay outside the gene matches. Germline V gives CDR1 MNHNS, CDR2 SASEGT. The CDR3: CASSEGDRNYEQYF. In DNA, the CDR3 is TGTGCCAGCAGTGAAGGGGACAGGAACTACGAGCAGTACTTC.

This chain uses TRBV7-9 with TRBJ2-7, with 7 bases fitting TRBD1. V dropped 5 bases and J dropped 5; count of bases not matched to a gene: 9. CDR3 size: 14 residues. CDR1 is SEHNR and CDR2 is FQNEAQ in the germline V gene (reference sequence). The CDR3 region is CASSPDRVGHEQYF. In DNA form, the CDR3 reads TGTGCCAGCAGCCCCGACAGGGTTGGCCACGAGCAGTACTTC.

V usage is TRBV30 and J usage is TRBJ2-7; possible D gene TRBD1, 5 bases. V lost 2 bases and J 3 bases, leaving 8 bases between the germline ends. Germline V lookup: CDR1 GTSNPN, CDR2 SVGIG (reference sequence). This CDR3 has 12 amino acids. CDR3 bases: TGTGCCTGGAGTCCAGGGATCTACGAGCAGTACTTC. Amino acid sequence: CAWSPGIYEQYF.

This CDR3 reads CASREFAGGTYNEQFF. CDR3 DNA: TGTGCCAGCAGGGAATTCGCGGGAGGAACCTACAATGAGCAGTTCTTC. The chain links TRBV5-6 to TRBJ2-1; 8 bases agree with TRBD2. The CDR3 extends over 16 amino acids. Germline values: CDR1 SGHDT, CDR2 YYEEEE. The V gene end was trimmed by 5 bases and the J gene end by 2 bases; junction bases not matched to a gene: 9. Full variable domain (missing parts from reference TRBV5-6 and TRBJ2-1): DAGVTQSPTHLIKTRGQQVTLRCSPKSGHDTVSWYQQALGQGPQFIFQYYEEEERQRGNFPDRFSGHQFPNYSSELNVNALLLGDSALYLCASREFAGGTYNEQFFGPGTRLTVL.

The chain joins TRBV7-2 to TRBJ2-7, with TRBD1 identical over 8 bases. Germline V CDR1 and CDR2: SGHTA, FQGNSA. The V segment lost 3 bases and the J segment 6 bases; nucleotides outside the gene matches: 4. CDR3 length: 13 amino acids. CDR3 sequence reads: CASSFPGGFEQYF. For the CDR3, the DNA is TGTGCCAGCAGCTTCCCAGGGGGCTTCGAGCAGTACTTC.